This entry lists 30 T cell receptor beta chains sequenced from one sample in a study of T cell repertoires in cytomegalovirus infection. Each CDR3 protein gets one entry after TCRdb re-called the reads with MiXCR. The sample yields just under 500,000 distinct CDR3 sequences, more than 30% seen once. Their specific antigens are unknown. The sequences come from cultured PBMCs, collected from culture after CMV antigen stimulation. The receptor source for this set is a human donor in good health (CMV status not recorded). Some clones in this sample may be carry-over from other donors' samples.

This clonotype was seen many times. This sequence joins TRBV7-2 and TRBJ2-2; 13 bases agree with TRBD2. The CDR3 loop spans 17 amino acids. Germline CDR1 SGHTA, CDR2 FQGNSA. With V trimmed by 5 bases and J by 6 bases, 9 bases remained unmatched. The CDR3 protein is CASSHRTSGSIPGELFF. The CDR3 DNA sequence: TGTGCCAGCAGCCATCGGACTAGCGGGAGTATCCCCGGGGAGCTGTTTTTT.

Concerning this clonotype: It may be a read error: a sequence one base away is much more abundant. This sequence joins TRBV7-2 and TRBJ2-3; TRBD2 agrees at 12 bases. CDR1 is SGHTA and CDR2 is FQGNSA in the germline V gene. CDR3 length equals 14 residues. The V gene end was trimmed by 5 bases and the J gene end by 7 bases; junction bases not matched to a gene: 4. The CDR3 nucleotides read TGTGCCAGCAGCACGACTAGCGGGAGCAATACGCAGTATTTT. This encodes CASSTTSGSNTQYF.

This clonotype was seen more than once but under ten times. The chain uses TRBV19 and TRBJ1-5; D might be TRBD1 (6 bases). CDR3 length: 18 amino acids. V lost 5 bases and J lost 4, with 24 bases in between. CDR1 and CDR2 from the germline V gene are LNHDA and SQIVND (reference sequence). CDR3 region: CASSSGQFAKILNQPQHF. In nucleotides, the CDR3 is TGTGCCAGTAGTTCAGGACAGTTCGCCAAGATCCTTAATCAGCCCCAGCATTTT. Full variable domain (rest looked up from reference TRBV19 and TRBJ1-5): DGGITQSPKYLFRKEGQNVTLSCEQNLNHDAMYWYRQDPGQGLRLIYYSQIVNDFQKGDIAEGYSVSREKKESFPLTVTSAQKNPTAFYLCASSSGQFAKILNQPQHFGDGTRLSIL.

This clonotype has ten or more counts. The V call is TRBV7-6, the J call TRBJ2-1; 7 nucleotides align to TRBD2. This CDR3 region has 13 residues. Germline V CDR1 and CDR2: SGHVS, FNYEAQ. V shed 3 bases and J 10 bases; nucleotides not matched to a gene: 6. The CDR3 nucleotides read TGTGCCAGCAGCTTCGGCGGGAGTAGGGAGCAGTTCTTC. It yields the protein CASSFGGSREQFF.

The chain couples TRBV11-2 to TRBJ2-3; D unclear. V was pared by 3 bases and J by 1 base, with 8 bases between. The CDR3 length is 14 residues. The germline CDR1 and CDR2 sequences are SGHAT and FQNNGV. The CDR3 bases are TGTGCCAGCAGCTTCTCGGACGGCACAGATACGCAGTATTTT. It encodes CASSFSDGTDTQYF.

The chain carries TRBV7-8 and TRBJ2-1; TRBD2 matches 8 bases. Germline loops: CDR1 SGHVS, CDR2 FQNEAQ. The trim removed 5 bases at V and 4 bases at J, leaving 4 bases unmatched. The CDR3 length is 14 residues. The CDR3 coding sequence is TGTGCCAGCAGCGGAGCGGGAGAGTACAATGAGCAGTTCTTC. It specifies CASSGAGEYNEQFF.

At least ten counts were recorded for this clonotype. V is TRBV7-2 and J is TRBJ2-3; 7 bases are a match to TRBD1. Germline loops: CDR1 SGHTA, CDR2 FQGNSA. Trimming at V came to 4 bases and at J to 0 bases, leaving 4 bases not matched to a gene. The CDR3 sequence is 15 residues long. Written as DNA, the CDR3 is TGTGCCAGCAGCTACAGGGGCACTAGCACAGATACGCAGTATTTT. Translating gives CASSYRGTSTDTQYF.

This clonotype occurred a few times. The CDR3 loop reads CASSLGTGYRPNQPQHF. CDR3 DNA: TGTGCCAGCAGCTTAGGGACCGGGTACAGGCCGAATCAGCCCCAGCATTTT. The rearrangement uses TRBV7-9 and TRBJ1-5; weak D call: TRBD1 (5 bases). Germline values: CDR1 SEHNR, CDR2 FQNEAQ (reference sequence). With 1 base removed from V and 4 bases from J, the gap between germline ends came to 17 bases. This CDR3 comprises 17 residues.

The chain joins TRBV2 to TRBJ2-1, with unresolved D. V lost 2 bases and J 4 bases, leaving 9 bases between the germline ends. The CDR3 loop spans 14 amino acids. CDR1 SNHLY and CDR2 FYNNEI come from the germline V gene. The CDR3 protein is CASSERLEYNEQFF. CDR3 coding DNA: TGTGCCAGCAGTGAAAGGTTGGAGTACAATGAGCAGTTCTTC.

This clonotype occurred many times. The chain uses TRBV19 and TRBJ1-2; perhaps TRBD1 as D (5 bases). This CDR3 is built from 14 residues. The germline V and J ends were trimmed by 8 bases and 8 bases, with 21 bases remaining between them. From germline, CDR1 is LNHDA and CDR2 SQIVND (reference sequence). CDR3 DNA sequence: TGTGCCAGTTGTTGTGACAGCTATGCCGGGGGCTACACCTTC. Amino acid sequence: CASCCDSYAGGYTF.

CDR3 sequence reads: CSAGGQGANSPLHF. Written as DNA, the CDR3 is TGCAGTGCTGGGGGACAGGGGGCTAATTCACCCCTCCACTTT. The chain has TRBV20-1 and TRBJ1-6; 12 positions match TRBD1. Germline trimming cut 5 bases from V and 6 bases from J; bases unmatched to any gene: 2. The germline CDR1 and CDR2 sequences are DFQATT and SNEGSKA (reference sequence). CDR3 length: 14 residues.

The gene calls are TRBV6-5 and TRBJ1-1; TRBD1 agrees at 7 bases. CDR1 and CDR2 from the germline V gene are MNHEY and SVGAGI. The length of the CDR3 is 14 residues. J gave up 7 bases and V 4 bases, and 9 bases lay outside the gene matches. The CDR3 nucleotides are TGTGCCAGCAGTTTCACAGGGGCGATTGGTGAAGCTTTCTTT. Protein product: CASSFTGAIGEAFF.

This clonotype was recorded many times. The gene calls are TRBV7-2 and TRBJ2-3, with 8 bases lining up with TRBD2. Germline V gives CDR1 SGHTA, CDR2 FQGNSA. The CDR3 is made up of 15 amino acids. With V trimmed by 6 bases and J by 6 bases, 11 bases remained unmatched. The CDR3 reads CASSSPGLVMDTQYF. CDR3 in DNA: TGTGCCAGCAGTTCCCCGGGACTAGTAATGGATACGCAGTATTTT.

In its sample, this clonotype was seen a few times. V is TRBV7-4 and J is TRBJ2-1; 14 bases match TRBD2. CDR1 is SGHVT and CDR2 is SQSDAQ in the germline V gene. After removal of 1 base from V and 0 bases from J, the junction contained 8 bases not matched to a gene. This CDR3 is built from 20 residues. The CDR3 DNA sequence: TGTGCCAGCAGCTTAGTCGGGACTAGCGGGAGCCTTAGCTCCTACAATGAGCAGTTCTTC. Translating it yields CASSLVGTSGSLSSYNEQFF.

The V and J genes are TRBV28 and TRBJ1-1; D gene uncertain. Germline loops: CDR1 MDHEN, CDR2 SYDVKM. The CDR3 is 14 amino acids. V was shortened by 6 bases and J by 6 bases, with 17 bases between the two germline ends. CDR3 amino acids: CASSYTGRPPEAFF. CDR3 coding DNA: TGTGCCAGCAGCTATACCGGCAGGCCCCCTGAAGCTTTCTTT.

The rearrangement links TRBV30 to TRBJ2-2; D not resolved. The CDR3 runs 15 residues. CDR1 GTSNPN and CDR2 SVGIG come from the germline V gene (reference sequence). The ends were cut back, 5 bases at V and 0 bases at J, with 13 bases in the middle. In nucleotides, the CDR3 is TGTGCCTGGTATCTGCCATTCGCGAACACCGGGGAGCTGTTTTTT. This translates into CAWYLPFANTGELFF.

The V gene is TRBV6-2 or TRBV6-3, the J gene TRBJ2-1, with 7 bases identical to TRBD2. V was pared by 2 bases and J by 5 bases, with 9 bases of the junction left unmatched. CDR1 and CDR2 from the germline V gene are MNHEY and SVGEGT. This CDR3 has 16 residues. The CDR3 sequence: CASSYLFRGSDNEQFF. The CDR3 region has the DNA TGTGCCAGCAGTTACCTCTTCCGCGGGAGTGACAATGAGCAGTTCTTC.

The rearrangement uses TRBV7-9 and TRBJ1-4; D unclear. CDR1 is SEHNR, CDR2 FQNEAQ, per germline (reference sequence). The CDR3 runs to 14 residues. Trimming removed 1 base at V and 7 bases at J, with 10 bases between. This CDR3 is CASSLVGTGEKLFF. Here the CDR3 DNA reads TGTGCCAGCAGCTTAGTCGGTACGGGTGAAAAACTGTTTTTT.

The chain is built from TRBV18 and TRBJ2-1; 7 bases are a match to TRBD2. CDR1 and CDR2 (germline): KGHSH, LQKENI. Trimming cost V 6 bases and J 1 base; bases outside gene matches: 9. The CDR3 spans 16 residues. The CDR3 DNA reads as TGTGCCAGCTCGCTCTTGTCCGGGAGGTCCTACAATGAGCAGTTCTTC. Its translation: CASSLLSGRSYNEQFF.

The chain combines TRBV11-3 with TRBJ1-6; TRBD1 aligns across 8 bases. This CDR3 contains 15 residues. J gave up 10 bases and V 5 bases, and 10 bases lay outside the gene matches. Germline V gene sequence: CDR1 SGHNT, CDR2 YENEEA. DNA of the CDR3: TGTGCCAGCAGCCTAGGACAGGGTTATCGATCACCCCTCCACTTT. Its translation: CASSLGQGYRSPLHF.

This clonotype has a count of ten or more. J is TRBJ1-1 and V is TRBV7-2; 8 nucleotides agree with TRBD1. The V gene end was trimmed by 5 bases and the J gene end by 4 bases; junction bases not matched to a gene: 18. The CDR3 runs to 18 residues. Germline V gene data show CDR1 as SGHTA and CDR2 as FQGNSA. The DNA for the CDR3 is TGTGCCAGCAGCCGGGGGGTGAACCAGGGGGCGGTAGGCACTGAAGCTTTCTTT. This gives the protein CASSRGVNQGAVGTEAFF.

The chain employs TRBV27 and TRBJ2-2, with 7 positions matching TRBD1. The CDR3 length is 15 residues. Trimming at V came to 6 bases and at J to 3 bases, leaving 7 bases not matched to a gene. From germline, CDR1 is MNHEY and CDR2 SMNVEV (reference sequence). CDR3 DNA sequence: TGTGCCAGCAGAACAGGGGTTTTGGACACCGGGGAGCTGTTTTTT. Encoded protein: CASRTGVLDTGELFF.

This chain links TRBV12-3 or TRBV12-4 with TRBJ2-1; possibly TRBD2 for D (5 bases). The CDR3 is made up of 14 amino acids. V lost 6 bases and J lost 3, with 12 bases in between. CDR3 bases: TGTGCCAGCAGACCGCCGGGAATCTACAATGAGCAGTTCTTC. The encoded protein is CASRPPGIYNEQFF.

This chain uses TRBV7-8 with TRBJ2-5; 10 bases line up with TRBD2. The CDR3 consists of 15 residues. V lost 3 bases to trimming and J lost 3 bases; unmatched junction nucleotides: 4. Per the germline V gene, CDR1 is SGHVS and CDR2 is FQNEAQ. The CDR3 loop reads CASSFGLAAKETQYF. CDR3 bases: TGTGCCAGCAGCTTCGGACTAGCGGCAAAAGAGACCCAGTACTTC.

This clonotype showed up just a few times. This CDR3 is CASTREVRDTGAYGYTF. Written as DNA, the CDR3 is TGTGCCAGCACCAGGGAAGTAAGGGACACCGGCGCCTATGGCTACACCTTC. The chain couples TRBV6-5 to TRBJ1-2; weak D call: TRBD1 (6 bases). The V end was cut by 7 bases, the J end by 4 bases, with 25 bases between. Germline CDR1 MNHEY, CDR2 SVGAGI. The length of the CDR3 is 17 residues.

J is TRBJ2-1 and V is TRBV7-9; TRBD2 matches at 11 bases. With 5 bases clipped from V and 15 bases from J, the junction kept 6 bases outside the gene matches. The CDR3 length is 12 residues. Germline CDR1 SEHNR, CDR2 FQNEAQ (reference sequence). CDR3 loop: CASSPLAGVMFF. Written as DNA, the CDR3 is TGTGCCAGCAGCCCACTAGCGGGAGTAATGTTCTTC.

The table lists this clonotype with many counts. CDR3 in amino acids: CASSSTGNQPQHF. CDR3 bases: TGTGCCAGCAGCTCGACAGGGAATCAGCCCCAGCATTTT. The V call is TRBV7-4, the J call TRBJ1-5; 7 nucleotides agree with TRBD1. The CDR3 extends over 13 amino acids. From germline, CDR1 is SGHVT and CDR2 SQSDAQ. V dropped 4 bases and J dropped 4; count of bases not matched to a gene: 1. Combining the CDR3 with reference TRBV7-4 and TRBJ1-5 gives the whole variable domain GAGVSQSPRYKVAKRGRDVALRCDSISGHVTLYWYRQTLGQGSEVLTYSQSDAQRDKSGRPSGRFSAERPERSVSTLKIQRTEQGDSAVYLCASSSTGNQPQHFGDGTRLSIL.

This clonotype occurred a few times. The gene calls are TRBV6-2 or TRBV6-3 and TRBJ1-1, with D tentatively TRBD1 (5 bases). CDR3 length: 15 residues. The germline V gene encodes CDR1 MNHEY and CDR2 SVGEGT. Trimming shortened V by 1 base and J by 1 base, and 10 bases separated the two germline ends. The CDR3 spells CASSYWLTGNTEAFF. The DNA for the CDR3 is TGTGCCAGCAGTTACTGGCTTACAGGGAACACTGAAGCTTTCTTT.

This clonotype was recorded a few times. The chain uses TRBV11-2 and TRBJ2-1; TRBD2 is a possible D gene (5 bases). This CDR3 has 15 residues. With 5 bases removed from V and 7 bases from J, the gap between germline ends came to 18 bases. Germline CDR1 reads SGHAT; CDR2 reads FQNNGV. The DNA of the CDR3 is TGTGCCAGCAGCCTACAACGGACTCCCGCTAATGAGCAGTTCTTC. Protein sequence: CASSLQRTPANEQFF.

Points on this clonotype: This may come from a read error, since a much larger clone is one base off. DNA for the CDR3: TGTGCCAGCAGTCATAACAGCAGGAGCTCCTACAATGAGCAGTTCTTC. It yields the protein CASSHNSRSSYNEQFF. The chain uses TRBV6-6 and TRBJ2-1, with D unresolved. This CDR3 is built from 16 residues. CDR1 and CDR2 (germline): MNHNY, SVGAGI (reference sequence). V shed 5 bases and J shed 0 bases, with 14 bases lying between them.